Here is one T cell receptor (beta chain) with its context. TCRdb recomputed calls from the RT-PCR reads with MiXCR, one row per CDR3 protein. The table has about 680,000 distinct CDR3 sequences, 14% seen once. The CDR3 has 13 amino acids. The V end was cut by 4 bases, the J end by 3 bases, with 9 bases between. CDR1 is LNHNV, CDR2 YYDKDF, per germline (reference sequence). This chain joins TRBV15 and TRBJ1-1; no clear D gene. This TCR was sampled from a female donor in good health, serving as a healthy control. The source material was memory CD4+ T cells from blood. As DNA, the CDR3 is TGTGCCACCAGCATACAGTGGGACACTGAAGCTTTCTTT. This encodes CATSIQWDTEAFF.